The rows below give T cell receptor beta chains drawn from one sample of a study of T cell responses to AZD1222 COVID-19 vaccine. Method: immunoSEQ multiplex PCR; TCRdb's copy keeps in-frame clones and lacks some. This sample has 200,000 or so clones, with 90% to 95% found just once. This material consisted of peripheral blood, taken on day 0 of AZD1222 vaccination. These receptors originate from an adult in good health. Each CDR3 is given with its conserved first and last residue. The order of the fields is CDR3 length, clone size, V gene, D gene, J gene, CDR3 DNA, CDR3 protein. D genes are given only for firm matches. Only part of the rows carry a size: once, few, many, or a class if the clone is expanded.

cdr3_length: 15; clone_size: .; v_call: TRBV10-2; d_call: TRBD2; j_call: TRBJ2-7; cdr3_nt: TGCGCCAGCAAGGACGCGACTAGCGGGGTCTACGAGCAGTACTTC; cdr3_aa: CASKDATSGVYEQYF
cdr3_length: 13; clone_size: .; v_call: TRBV29-1; d_call: .; j_call: TRBJ1-1; cdr3_nt: TGCAGCGTTGCCCAGGGGAGAGACACTGAAGCTTTCTTT; cdr3_aa: CSVAQGRDTEAFF
cdr3_length: 16; clone_size: .; v_call: TRBV5-1; d_call: .; j_call: TRBJ1-1; cdr3_nt: TGCGCCAGCAGCCATCAGACAGGATGGGATAACACTGAAGCTTTCTTT; cdr3_aa: CASSHQTGWDNTEAFF
cdr3_length: 17; clone_size: .; v_call: TRBV5-6; d_call: .; j_call: TRBJ2-2; cdr3_nt: TGTGCCAGCAGCTCCCCTTTGGATGGGGGGCTCACCGGGGAGCTGTTTTTT; cdr3_aa: CASSSPLDGGLTGELFF
cdr3_length: 13; clone_size: .; v_call: TRBV19; d_call: .; j_call: TRBJ2-7; cdr3_nt: TGTGCCAGTAGTGTCACAGGGTCGAACGAGCAGTACTTC; cdr3_aa: CASSVTGSNEQYF
cdr3_length: 15; clone_size: .; v_call: TRBV7-8; d_call: TRBD2; j_call: TRBJ2-1; cdr3_nt: TGTGCCAGCAGCTTATTACTAGCGGCCGAAGGTGAGCAGTTCTTC; cdr3_aa: CASSLLLAAEGEQFF
cdr3_length: 15; clone_size: .; v_call: TRBV5-4; d_call: .; j_call: TRBJ2-2; cdr3_nt: TGTGCCAGCAGCCCTTCCGGTTGGGTCGCCGGGGAGCTGTTTTTT; cdr3_aa: CASSPSGWVAGELFF
cdr3_length: 16; clone_size: .; v_call: TRBV7-8; d_call: TRBD2; j_call: TRBJ2-1; cdr3_nt: TGTGCCAGCAGCTTAGGGGTAGCGGGATCCTACAATGAGCAGTTCTTC; cdr3_aa: CASSLGVAGSYNEQFF
cdr3_length: 21; clone_size: .; v_call: TRBV30; d_call: TRBD1; j_call: TRBJ1-5; cdr3_nt: TGTGCCTGGAGTCTCCAGAACCGGGACAGGGGGCGTTGGAAACGCAATCAGCCCCAGCATTTT; cdr3_aa: CAWSLQNRDRGRWKRNQPQHF
cdr3_length: 15; clone_size: .; v_call: TRBV3-1/TRBV3-2; d_call: .; j_call: TRBJ1-3; cdr3_nt: TGTGCCAGCAGCCAAACTTCCGCCTCTGGAAACACCATATATTTT; cdr3_aa: CASSQTSASGNTIYF
cdr3_length: 16; clone_size: .; v_call: TRBV6-1; d_call: TRBD1; j_call: TRBJ1-5; cdr3_nt: TGTGCCAGCAGTGCCGACAGGGGGCTAAGCAATCAGCCCCAGCATTTT; cdr3_aa: CASSADRGLSNQPQHF
cdr3_length: 15; clone_size: .; v_call: TRBV7-6; d_call: .; j_call: TRBJ1-2; cdr3_nt: TGTGCCAGCAGCTCGCCCGGGGCCGGCTCCTATGGCTACACCTTC; cdr3_aa: CASSSPGAGSYGYTF
cdr3_length: 13; clone_size: .; v_call: TRBV3-1/TRBV3-2; d_call: TRBD1; j_call: TRBJ2-5; cdr3_nt: TGTGCCAGCAGTGAGGGGGCGCAGGAGACCCAGTACTTC; cdr3_aa: CASSEGAQETQYF
cdr3_length: 17; clone_size: .; v_call: TRBV6-2/TRBV6-3; d_call: TRBD2; j_call: TRBJ2-3; cdr3_nt: TGTGCCAGCAGTCCGGGACTAGCGGGAGCGAACGCAGATACGCAGTATTTT; cdr3_aa: CASSPGLAGANADTQYF
cdr3_length: 16; clone_size: .; v_call: TRBV11-3; d_call: .; j_call: TRBJ2-2; cdr3_nt: TGTGCCAGCAGCCCTGGCTTCCTGCGGGACACCGGGGAGCTGTTTTTT; cdr3_aa: CASSPGFLRDTGELFF
cdr3_length: 15; clone_size: .; v_call: TRBV18; d_call: .; j_call: TRBJ1-1; cdr3_nt: TGTGCCAGCTCGCCTCAACCGGGATCAGGCACTGAAGCTTTCTTT; cdr3_aa: CASSPQPGSGTEAFF
cdr3_length: 17; clone_size: .; v_call: TRBV19; d_call: TRBD1; j_call: TRBJ1-1; cdr3_nt: TGTGCCAGTAGTATACCCAGGGCCGGGGACAGACTTGCGTATTCTTTCTTT; cdr3_aa: CASSIPRAGDRLAYSFF
cdr3_length: 16; clone_size: .; v_call: TRBV5-4; d_call: .; j_call: TRBJ2-2; cdr3_nt: TGTGCCAGCAGCTTGAGTAGCGGTAGGAACACCGGGGAGCTGTTTTTT; cdr3_aa: CASSLSSGRNTGELFF
cdr3_length: 14; clone_size: .; v_call: TRBV19; d_call: .; j_call: TRBJ2-2; cdr3_nt: TGTGCCAGTAGTATCGATGGGCGAGCCGGGGAGCTGTTTTTT; cdr3_aa: CASSIDGRAGELFF
cdr3_length: 15; clone_size: .; v_call: TRBV28; d_call: .; j_call: TRBJ2-4; cdr3_nt: TGTGCCAGCAGCGGCGGGGGCGCCCGATCGAACATTCAGTACTTC; cdr3_aa: CASSGGGARSNIQYF
cdr3_length: 16; clone_size: .; v_call: TRBV3-1/TRBV3-2; d_call: .; j_call: TRBJ1-4; cdr3_nt: TGTGCCAGCCCTTCCCGGATTCTTCCGGCTAATGAAAAACTGTTTTTT; cdr3_aa: CASPSRILPANEKLFF
cdr3_length: 15; clone_size: .; v_call: TRBV30; d_call: .; j_call: TRBJ1-6; cdr3_nt: TGTGCCTGGACTCTGGGCGGCAGGGTTAATTCACCCCTCCACTTT; cdr3_aa: CAWTLGGRVNSPLHF
cdr3_length: 18; clone_size: .; v_call: TRBV21-1; d_call: .; j_call: TRBJ1-5; cdr3_nt: TGTGCCCCCATGATAGAAGGAGGAGCGGGACGGAGCAATCAGCCCCAGCATTTT; cdr3_aa: CAPMIEGGAGRSNQPQHF
cdr3_length: 15; clone_size: .; v_call: TRBV6-4; d_call: TRBD1; j_call: TRBJ2-2; cdr3_nt: TGTGCCAGCAGTCCTCAGGGGGCAAACACCGGGGAGCTGTTTTTT; cdr3_aa: CASSPQGANTGELFF
cdr3_length: 14; clone_size: .; v_call: TRBV12-5; d_call: TRBD1; j_call: TRBJ1-1; cdr3_nt: TGTGCTAGTGGCCGGACAGGGATGAGCACTGAAGCTTTCTTT; cdr3_aa: CASGRTGMSTEAFF
cdr3_length: 13; clone_size: .; v_call: TRBV5-6; d_call: .; j_call: TRBJ1-4; cdr3_nt: TGTGCCAGCAGCTTGGTAGGGCAGGGAGGACTGTTTTTT; cdr3_aa: CASSLVGQGGLFF
cdr3_length: 15; clone_size: once; v_call: TRBV19; d_call: .; j_call: TRBJ2-7; cdr3_nt: TGTGCCAGTAGTTCGAAGGACGGGATTAGGAACGAGCAGTACTTC; cdr3_aa: CASSSKDGIRNEQYF
cdr3_length: 16; clone_size: .; v_call: TRBV5-1; d_call: TRBD2; j_call: TRBJ2-1; cdr3_nt: TGCGCCAGCAGCCCCCGAGGGGTAGCGGGAGAGCATAAGCAGTTCTTC; cdr3_aa: CASSPRGVAGEHKQFF
cdr3_length: 15; clone_size: .; v_call: TRBV29-1; d_call: .; j_call: TRBJ1-2; cdr3_nt: TGCAGCGTTATTGAACCCCGGGCCGGTGTGGAGGGCTACACCTTC; cdr3_aa: CSVIEPRAGVEGYTF
cdr3_length: 15; clone_size: .; v_call: TRBV24-1; d_call: TRBD1; j_call: TRBJ1-5; cdr3_nt: TGTGCCACCAGTGAGCCGGGACAGGGCAATCAGCCCCAGCATTTT; cdr3_aa: CATSEPGQGNQPQHF
cdr3_length: 15; clone_size: once; v_call: TRBV19; d_call: TRBD1; j_call: TRBJ1-1; cdr3_nt: TGTGCCAGTAGTATTCAGGGGGTAGAGAACACTGAAGCTTTCTTT; cdr3_aa: CASSIQGVENTEAFF
cdr3_length: 15; clone_size: .; v_call: TRBV5-1; d_call: TRBD2; j_call: TRBJ2-1; cdr3_nt: TGCGCCAGCAGCTCCCCCGGGACTAGAAGGGGTGAGCAGTTCTTC; cdr3_aa: CASSSPGTRRGEQFF
cdr3_length: 14; clone_size: .; v_call: TRBV18; d_call: .; j_call: TRBJ2-5; cdr3_nt: TGTGCCAGCTCCACCCGGGACGTGGGGGAGACCCAGTACTTC; cdr3_aa: CASSTRDVGETQYF
cdr3_length: 16; clone_size: .; v_call: TRBV11-3; d_call: TRBD2; j_call: TRBJ2-7; cdr3_nt: TGTGCCAGCAGCTCGGGACTAGCGGGAGGCTCCCACGAGCAGTACTTC; cdr3_aa: CASSSGLAGGSHEQYF
cdr3_length: 14; clone_size: .; v_call: TRBV7-8; d_call: TRBD1; j_call: TRBJ1-2; cdr3_nt: TGTGCCAGCAGCTTCCCGGGACAGGGTGATGGCTACACCTTC; cdr3_aa: CASSFPGQGDGYTF
cdr3_length: 15; clone_size: .; v_call: TRBV7-6; d_call: TRBD2; j_call: TRBJ2-7; cdr3_nt: TGTGCCAGCAGCTTAGGGACTAGCGGATCCTACGAGCAGTACTTC; cdr3_aa: CASSLGTSGSYEQYF
cdr3_length: 16; clone_size: .; v_call: TRBV14; d_call: .; j_call: TRBJ2-7; cdr3_nt: TGTGCCAGCAGCCAAGTAGCAACAGGTTGGCCCTACGAGCAGTACTTC; cdr3_aa: CASSQVATGWPYEQYF
cdr3_length: 17; clone_size: once; v_call: TRBV6-1; d_call: .; j_call: TRBJ2-5; cdr3_nt: TGTGCCAGCAGTGAGCCCCAGGGGGGTGGGGTTCTAGAGACCCAGTACTTC; cdr3_aa: CASSEPQGGGVLETQYF
cdr3_length: 16; clone_size: .; v_call: TRBV5-6; d_call: TRBD1; j_call: TRBJ1-5; cdr3_nt: TGTGCCAGCAGCCTGGAGGCGGGACAGGGCAATCAGCCCCAGCATTTT; cdr3_aa: CASSLEAGQGNQPQHF
cdr3_length: 15; clone_size: .; v_call: TRBV15; d_call: TRBD1; j_call: TRBJ2-1; cdr3_nt: TGTGCCACCAGCAGAGGTCAGGGGGCCTACAATGAGCAGTTCTTC; cdr3_aa: CATSRGQGAYNEQFF
cdr3_length: 16; clone_size: .; v_call: TRBV29-1; d_call: TRBD2; j_call: TRBJ2-5; cdr3_nt: TGCAGCGTTGGAGCGGTAGCGGGAGGGCCTGGGGAGACCCAGTACTTC; cdr3_aa: CSVGAVAGGPGETQYF
cdr3_length: 11; clone_size: .; v_call: TRBV12-3/TRBV12-4; d_call: .; j_call: TRBJ2-3; cdr3_nt: TGTGCCAGCAGTTACACAGATACGCAGTATTTT; cdr3_aa: CASSYTDTQYF
cdr3_length: 15; clone_size: .; v_call: TRBV7-9; d_call: .; j_call: TRBJ1-1; cdr3_nt: TGTGCCAGCAGCCCCCTCGTCACAGGGAACACTGAAGCTTTCTTT; cdr3_aa: CASSPLVTGNTEAFF
cdr3_length: 14; clone_size: .; v_call: TRBV6-5; d_call: .; j_call: TRBJ1-1; cdr3_nt: TGTGCCAGCAGTTACGAGGAATCGAACACTGAAGCTTTCTTT; cdr3_aa: CASSYEESNTEAFF
cdr3_length: 13; clone_size: .; v_call: TRBV12-3/TRBV12-4; d_call: TRBD1; j_call: TRBJ1-1; cdr3_nt: TGTGCCAGCAGCCGACAGGGAGTCCTAGATGCTTTCTTT; cdr3_aa: CASSRQGVLDAFF
cdr3_length: 12; clone_size: .; v_call: TRBV29-1; d_call: .; j_call: TRBJ1-5; cdr3_nt: TGCAGCGTTCGTACAGGGAACCAGCCCCAGCATTTT; cdr3_aa: CSVRTGNQPQHF
cdr3_length: 15; clone_size: .; v_call: TRBV19; d_call: TRBD1; j_call: TRBJ1-1; cdr3_nt: TGTGCCAGTAGTATACGACAGGGCATGAACACTGAAGCTTTCTTT; cdr3_aa: CASSIRQGMNTEAFF
cdr3_length: 15; clone_size: .; v_call: TRBV4-1; d_call: TRBD1; j_call: TRBJ2-1; cdr3_nt: TGCGCCAGCAGCCAGACAGGGGTTCTTAACAATGAGCAGTTCTTC; cdr3_aa: CASSQTGVLNNEQFF
cdr3_length: 18; clone_size: .; v_call: TRBV27; d_call: TRBD1; j_call: TRBJ1-5; cdr3_nt: TGTGCCAGCAGTCCCCAGTCTCGCCCGGGACAGGGGCCCAAGCCCCAGCATTTT; cdr3_aa: CASSPQSRPGQGPKPQHF
cdr3_length: 15; clone_size: once; v_call: TRBV24-1; d_call: TRBD1; j_call: TRBJ1-2; cdr3_nt: TGTGCCACCAGTGATATTACAGGGGGCGCGGATGGCTACACCTTC; cdr3_aa: CATSDITGGADGYTF
cdr3_length: 20; clone_size: .; v_call: TRBV3-1/TRBV3-2; d_call: TRBD2; j_call: TRBJ2-1; cdr3_nt: TGTGCCAGCAGCCTCTGGGCCGGGACTAGCGGGAGGGCCGGCAGAAATGAGCAGTTCTTC; cdr3_aa: CASSLWAGTSGRAGRNEQFF
cdr3_length: 13; clone_size: .; v_call: TRBV2; d_call: .; j_call: TRBJ2-1; cdr3_nt: TGTGCCAGCAAGTGGCAACCCAACAATGAGCAGTTCTTC; cdr3_aa: CASKWQPNNEQFF
cdr3_length: 15; clone_size: .; v_call: TRBV27; d_call: .; j_call: TRBJ2-7; cdr3_nt: TGTGCCAGCAGTCCCGAGGGGAGACCTGACTACGAGCAGTACTTC; cdr3_aa: CASSPEGRPDYEQYF
cdr3_length: 15; clone_size: .; v_call: TRBV2; d_call: .; j_call: TRBJ2-3; cdr3_nt: TGTGCCAGCAGGGATGGTAAGGGGGGTGGAGATACGCAGTATTTT; cdr3_aa: CASRDGKGGGDTQYF
cdr3_length: 18; clone_size: .; v_call: TRBV7-4; d_call: .; j_call: TRBJ2-3; cdr3_nt: TGTGCCAGCAGCCAGGGTGCGCATGGGCGGGTACTCACAGATACGCAGTATTTT; cdr3_aa: CASSQGAHGRVLTDTQYF